This TCR beta chain was recorded in a study of early T cells in non-severe SARS-CoV-2 infection. Overall study: With bulk RNA from unsorted whole blood as input, sequencing yielded unpaired chains.

Findings and caveats of the study: VDJdb-based matching was biased toward anti-spike CD8 responses and missed private and CD4 specificities.

Molecules of cDNA were individually given unique molecular identifiers that were attached to them. Using its own MiXCR run on the 5' RACE reads, TCRdb lists one record per CDR3 protein. The profile shows 20,000 to 25,000 distinct CDR3 sequences, 5% of them singletons. This clonotype was detected ten times or more. The antigen is unknown. This CDR3 has 16 amino acids. Per the germline V gene, CDR1 is SNHLY and CDR2 is FYNNEI. Trimming stripped 7 bases from V and 5 bases from J, with 18 bases between. This chain joins TRBV2 and TRBJ1-6; D perhaps matches TRBD1 (5 bases). Material: whole blood. The sequence was obtained from an adult who was a healthcare worker with PCR-confirmed SARS-CoV-2 infection or an uninfected control (not recorded which). CDR3 in DNA: TGTGCCAGCACCAGGGACTCCCAAATCAATAATTCACCCCTCCACTTT. Encoded protein: CASTRDSQINNSPLHF.